The present TCR beta chain was sequenced within a study of T cells in Graves' hyperthyroidism and ophthalmopathy. In its sample, this clonotype was seen a few times. V was pared by 4 bases and J by 0 bases, with 3 bases of the junction left unmatched. The CDR3 length is 14 residues. Germline CDR1 is SGHAT and CDR2 is FQNNGV. RNA transcripts were the template for amplifying TCR beta CDR3 regions. First-round RT-PCR of the TCR CDR3 relied on the HTBI primer set. Each CDR3 protein is one row after TCRdb ran MiXCR on the multiplex PCR reads. This table holds about 700,000 distinct CDR3 sequences, around 13% found once.

Input material: blood. The V call is TRBV11-2, the J call TRBJ2-7; 7 bases are a match to TRBD1. The source is a woman aged 18-29 years with Graves' hyperthyroidism. The CDR3 region is CASSSGQDSYEQYF. CDR3 coding DNA: TGTGCCAGCAGCTCCGGACAGGACTCCTACGAGCAGTACTTC.